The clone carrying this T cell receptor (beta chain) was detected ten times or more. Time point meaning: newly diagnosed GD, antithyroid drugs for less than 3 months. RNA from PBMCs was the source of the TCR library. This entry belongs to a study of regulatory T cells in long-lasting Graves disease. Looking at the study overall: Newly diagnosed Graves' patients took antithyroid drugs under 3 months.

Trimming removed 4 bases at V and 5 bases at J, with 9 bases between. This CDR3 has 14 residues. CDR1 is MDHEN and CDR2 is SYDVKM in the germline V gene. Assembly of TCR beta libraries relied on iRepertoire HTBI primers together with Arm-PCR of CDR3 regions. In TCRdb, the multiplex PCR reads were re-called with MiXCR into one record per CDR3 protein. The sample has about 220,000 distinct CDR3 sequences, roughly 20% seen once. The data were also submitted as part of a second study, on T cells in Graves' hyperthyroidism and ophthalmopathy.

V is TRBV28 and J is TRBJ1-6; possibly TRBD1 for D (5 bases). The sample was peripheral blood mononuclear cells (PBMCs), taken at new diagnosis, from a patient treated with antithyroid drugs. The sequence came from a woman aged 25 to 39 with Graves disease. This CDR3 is CASSWGGNNSPLHF. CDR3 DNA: TGTGCCAGCAGTTGGGGGGGGAATAATTCACCCCTCCACTTT.